This T cell receptor (beta chain) was captured in a study of cytomegalovirus exposure and HLA in healthy donors. The study's findings and limits: When analyzed later, the rates of TCR association showed variation by HLA locus, with DRB1 the most and HLA-C the fewest. An observed cluster of highly shared sequence variants was recorded as a likely sequencing artifact. What a later analysis reportedly showed was that an Asian-associated ancestry cluster had fewer N-insertions than the approximately 720-donor mean.

Germline lookup yields CDR1 SSHAT and CDR2 FNYEAQ (reference sequence). This CDR3 has 15 amino acids. The PCR was carried out with 60 Vbeta primers and 13 Jbeta primers. The assay was immunoSEQ multiplex PCR, and TCRdb's table has in-frame clones only and misses some. The sample carries about 100,000 clones, roughly 70% recorded once. About this clone: The antigen is undetermined. One end of the junction varies from germline; a read error may be responsible.

It was healthy bone marrow donors who served as donors. The V and J genes are TRBV7-7 and TRBJ2-3, with 10 bases fitting TRBD2. This TCR was recovered from a woman aged 18 to 35 in good health and CMV-seropositive. The sequencing sample was made of PBMCs. CDR3 amino acids: CASSFGLADTDTQYF. DNA of the CDR3: TGTGCTAGCAGCTTTGGACTAGCGGACACAGATACGCAGTATTTT.